The 27 T cell receptor beta chains given below trace back to one sample, sequenced in a study of cytomegalovirus exposure and HLA in healthy donors. The PCR had 60 Vbeta and 13 Jbeta primers. Repertoires were generated with immunoSEQ multiplex PCR, while TCRdb's copy carries only in-frame clones and drops some. The sample holds around 150,000 clones, nearly 80% seen once. The sequenced sample consisted of PBMCs. The receptors shown here come from a woman aged 30 to 39 in good health and CMV-seronegative.

This clone has a handful of counts. The V and J genes are TRBV7-9 and TRBJ1-2, with a weak D call TRBD1 (5 bases). Germline CDR1 SEHNR, CDR2 FQNEAQ (reference sequence). The CDR3 has 15 residues. Trimming pared 1 base from V and 7 bases from J, leaving 16 bases between. In DNA, the CDR3 is TGTGCCAGCAGCTTAGTATCAGGGTCGGGGGTTGGCTACACCTTC. This encodes CASSLVSGSGVGYTF. Based on the CDR3 plus reference TRBV7-9 and TRBJ1-2, the full variable domain is DTGVSQNPRHKITKRGQNVTFRCDPISEHNRLYWYRQTLGQGPEFLTYFQNEAQLEKSRLLSDRFSAERPKGSFSTLEIQRTEQGDSAMYLCASSLVSGSGVGYTFGSGTRLTVV.

V is TRBV21-1 and J is TRBJ1-1; the table's D gene call, TRBD1, was not cross checked with the DNA. TRBV21-1 is a known pseudogene. The CDR3 spans 14 residues. The CDR3 DNA reads as TGTGCCAGCAGCAAAGAGGGACAGGGGACTGAAGCTTTCTTT. Protein sequence: CASSKEGQGTEAFF.

The chain couples TRBV18 to TRBJ2-5; 9 bases are shared with TRBD1. J was trimmed by 2 bases and V by 4 bases; bases with no gene match: 11. Per the germline V gene, CDR1 is KGHSH and CDR2 is LQKENI. This CDR3 is 17 amino acids long. CDR3 in DNA: TGTGCCAGCTCACTAGCCGGGACAGGGAGGATTCAAGAGACCCAGTACTTC. The encoded protein is CASSLAGTGRIQETQYF.

CDR3 DNA: TGTGCCAGCAGTGCGCCGGACAGGGGGCAGGGAAACATTCAGTACTTC. It is translated as CASSAPDRGQGNIQYF. This chain uses TRBV25-1 with TRBJ2-4; TRBD1 agrees at 11 bases. The CDR3 runs to 16 residues. CDR1 MGHDK and CDR2 SYGVNS come from the germline V gene. Losses at the gene ends were 4 bases for V and 6 bases for J; bases not matched to a gene: 8. The whole variable domain, remainder taken from reference TRBV25-1 and TRBJ2-4, is EADIYQTPRYLVIGTGKKITLECSQTMGHDKMYWYQQDPGMELHLIHYSYGVNSTEKGDLSSESTVSRIRTEHFPLTLESARPSHTSQYLCASSAPDRGQGNIQYFGAGTRLSVL.

The chain is built from TRBV5-6 and TRBJ2-1, with D possibly being TRBD2 (6 bases). Trimming pared 4 bases from V and 7 bases from J, leaving 9 bases between. The CDR3 sequence is 12 residues long. Germline lookup yields CDR1 SGHDT and CDR2 YYEEEE. This CDR3 reads CASSRRGNEQFF. CDR3 coding DNA: TGTGCCAGCAGCCGGCGGGGAAATGAGCAGTTCTTC.

The chain recombines TRBV5-4 with TRBJ1-2; weak D call: TRBD1 (6 bases). The CDR3 sequence is 14 residues long. V was pared by 4 bases and J by 8 bases, with 18 bases between. The germline V gene encodes CDR1 SGHNT and CDR2 YYREEE (reference sequence). The CDR3 DNA is TGTGCCAGCAGCCCCGGACAGAGAGTGGAGGGCTACACCTTC. Translating gives CASSPGQRVEGYTF.

The chain is built from TRBV6-1 and TRBJ2-1; tentative D call: TRBD2 (5 bases). This CDR3 is built from 13 residues. In germline, CDR1 is MNHNS, CDR2 SASEGT. V lost 4 bases and J lost 6, with 10 bases in between. The CDR3 nucleotides read TGTGCCAGCAGTGGTACGGGGATCAATGAGCAGTTCTTC. Protein sequence: CASSGTGINEQFF.

The V and J genes are TRBV29-1 and TRBJ2-3; TRBD1 agrees at 8 bases. This CDR3 spans 13 amino acids. Germline V gene sequence: CDR1 SQVTM, CDR2 ANQGSEA. The CDR3 spells CSHRQGSTDTQYF. As DNA, the CDR3 is TGCAGTCACCGACAGGGGTCGACAGATACGCAGTATTTT.

This clone was counted only a few times. V is TRBV5-4 and J is TRBJ2-7; unclear D gene. CDR1 and CDR2 from the germline V gene are SGHNT and YYREEE (reference sequence). The germline V and J ends were trimmed by 4 bases and 3 bases, with 8 bases remaining between them. This CDR3 has 12 residues. Here the CDR3 reads CASSLTDYEQYF. The DNA of the CDR3 is TGTGCCAGCAGCCTAACAGACTACGAGCAGTACTTC.

The gene calls are TRBV4-3 and TRBJ1-4; D gene uncertain. Looked up from germline, CDR1 is LGHNA and CDR2 is YSLEER. Trimming removed 0 bases at V and 3 bases at J, with 11 bases between. The CDR3 is made up of 16 amino acids. The CDR3 reads CASSQDLGEANEKLFF. In DNA, the CDR3 is TGCGCCAGCAGCCAAGATTTGGGTGAGGCTAATGAAAAACTGTTTTTT.

This clone was counted once. The rearrangement uses TRBV2 and TRBJ2-5; 8 nucleotides agree with TRBD1. Per germline, CDR1 SNHLY and CDR2 FYNNEI. The ends lost 5 bases at V and 4 bases at J; junction bases unmatched: 21. This CDR3 comprises 19 residues. CDR3 region: CASSTLRQGLGGSGETQYF. The CDR3 bases are TGTGCCAGCAGTACCTTGCGACAGGGGTTGGGGGGCTCGGGAGAGACCCAGTACTTC.

In regard to this clone: Other DNA sequences from this sample encode an identical CDR3 as well. The V and J genes are TRBV16 and TRBJ1-1; 7 positions agree with TRBD1. Germline trimming cut 0 bases from V and 1 base from J; bases unmatched to any gene: 2. The CDR3 consists of 15 residues. CDR1 and CDR2 (germline): KGHSY, FQNENV. The CDR3 DNA sequence: TGTGCCAGCAGCCAATCAGGGACAGAGAACACTGAAGCTTTCTTT. It yields the protein CASSQSGTENTEAFF.

The J gene is TRBJ1-3, the V gene TRBV30, with D uncertain. Trimming left V 4 bases short and J 4 bases short, with 17 bases between. The CDR3 spans 15 residues. Per the germline V gene, CDR1 is GTSNPN and CDR2 is SVGIG (reference sequence). The CDR3 protein is CAWTTPKIPGNTIYF. CDR3 nucleotides: TGTGCCTGGACTACTCCTAAGATCCCCGGAAACACCATATATTTT.

This clone was found once. This rearrangement joins TRBV6-6 to TRBJ1-1, with 8 bases lining up with TRBD1. CDR1 MNHNY and CDR2 SVGAGI come from the germline V gene (reference sequence). After removal of 8 bases from V and 1 base from J, the junction contained 6 bases not matched to a gene. The CDR3 is 14 residues long. In DNA, the CDR3 is TGTGCCAGCTATGACGGACAGGGGAACACTGAAGCTTTCTTT. Translation gives CASYDGQGNTEAFF.

The CDR3 DNA is TGTGCCAGCAGCCGACAGGGGGCGCCGCGGGGCTACACCTTC. Translating gives CASSRQGAPRGYTF. The rearrangement links TRBV5-6 to TRBJ1-2, with TRBD1 identical over 10 bases. The CDR3 is made up of 14 amino acids. V lost 4 bases, J lost 8 bases, and 8 bases stayed unmatched. Per germline, CDR1 SGHDT and CDR2 YYEEEE.

The V gene is TRBV6-1, the J gene TRBJ1-2; a possible D gene is TRBD1 (6 bases). Looked up from germline, CDR1 is MNHNS and CDR2 is SASEGT. The V end lost 6 bases, the J end lost 8 bases, and 13 bases lay between the germline ends. The CDR3 is made up of 12 amino acids. CDR3 sequence reads: CASRLQGRGYTF. Here the CDR3 DNA reads TGTGCCAGCAGATTACAGGGTAGGGGCTACACCTTC.

CDR3 amino acids: CASSVTSGGSKHSYEQYF. The CDR3 nucleotides read TGTGCCAGCAGCGTCACTAGCGGGGGTTCCAAACACTCCTACGAGCAGTACTTC. The J gene is TRBJ2-7, the V gene TRBV2, with 11 bases aligning to TRBD2. The length of the CDR3 is 18 residues. V shed 6 bases, J shed 0 bases, and the junction held 13 bases outside the gene matches. The germline gives CDR1 SNHLY, CDR2 FYNNEI. Filled out from reference TRBV2 and TRBJ2-7, the complete variable domain reads EPEVTQTPSHQVTQMGQEVILRCVPISNHLYFYWYRQILGQKVEFLVSFYNNEISEKSEIFDDQFSVERPDGSNFTLKIRSTKLEDSAMYFCASSVTSGGSKHSYEQYFGPGTRLTVT.

This sequence joins TRBV15 and TRBJ1-2, with 7 bases that match TRBD1. Germline lookup yields CDR1 LNHNV and CDR2 YYDKDF (reference sequence). The CDR3 runs to 15 residues. V lost 2 bases to trimming and J lost 6 bases; unmatched junction nucleotides: 9. CDR3 DNA sequence: TGTGCCACCAGCAGACAACATCACGGGACAGATGGCTACACCTTC. Translation gives CATSRQHHGTDGYTF.

The CDR3 spells CASYRGHGYNEQFF. DNA of the CDR3: TGCGCCAGCTACAGGGGGCATGGCTACAATGAGCAGTTCTTC. The chain combines TRBV5-1 with TRBJ2-1, with 9 bases aligning to TRBD1. CDR1 is SGHRS, CDR2 YFSETQ, per germline. The CDR3 totals 14 residues. V lost 7 bases to trimming and J lost 3 bases; unmatched junction nucleotides: 5.

The chain recombines TRBV6-1 with TRBJ1-5; the match to TRBD1 covers 7 bases. The CDR3 consists of 16 residues. Germline CDR1 reads MNHNS; CDR2 reads SASEGT. Trimming at V came to 2 bases and at J to 7 bases, leaving 11 bases not matched to a gene. The CDR3 region is CASSEQGGGTGQPQHF. In DNA form, the CDR3 reads TGTGCCAGCAGTGAACAAGGAGGGGGCACTGGACAGCCCCAGCATTTT.

V usage is TRBV30 and J usage is TRBJ1-5; D possibly corresponds to TRBD1 (5 bases). V was trimmed by 3 bases and J by 2 bases, leaving 14 bases between them. The CDR3 has 15 amino acids. CDR1 and CDR2 from the germline V gene are GTSNPN and SVGIG (reference sequence). CDR3 protein: CAWRRPGGGNQPQHF. The CDR3 region has the DNA TGTGCCTGGAGACGACCCGGGGGTGGCAATCAGCCCCAGCATTTT.

The chain uses TRBV7-9 and TRBJ1-1, with 10 bases identical to TRBD1. The CDR3 sequence is 16 residues long. Germline assignment: CDR1 SEHNR and CDR2 FQNEAQ (reference sequence). The J segment lost 4 bases and the V segment lost 4 bases, leaving 9 bases of the junction unmatched. CDR3 nucleotide sequence: TGTGCCAGCAGCTCCAACCGGGACAGGGGTTTCACTGAAGCTTTCTTT. Residues: CASSSNRDRGFTEAFF.

CDR3 amino acids: CASSLGGWGSVGNTQYF. For the CDR3, the DNA is TGTGCCAGCAGCTTGGGTGGATGGGGCTCGGTTGGGAATACGCAGTATTTT. The rearrangement joins TRBV5-4 to TRBJ2-3, with a weak D call TRBD1 (5 bases). The CDR3 is 17 amino acids. Germline loops: CDR1 SGHNT, CDR2 YYREEE (reference sequence). Between the trimmed V and J ends, which lost 0 bases and 7 bases, there was a span of 21 bases.

V and J are TRBV12-5 and TRBJ1-1; TRBD1 might be the D (6 bases). This CDR3 is 14 amino acids long. Trimming removed 8 bases from V and 0 bases from J, with 13 bases in between. CDR1 is LGHNT, CDR2 FRNRAP, per germline. CDR3 protein: CASLQGRLNTEAFF. Written as DNA, the CDR3 is TGTGCTAGTTTACAGGGACGGCTGAACACTGAAGCTTTCTTT.

The CDR3 coding sequence is TGTGCCAGCAGCCTAGGCAGGGGAAACACCATATATTTT. As protein: CASSLGRGNTIYF. The chain employs TRBV4-2 and TRBJ1-3; D is uncertain. The CDR3 has 13 residues. The V gene lost 4 bases and the J gene lost 4 bases, with 8 bases spanning the gap. Germline V gene sequence: CDR1 LGHNA, CDR2 YNFKEQ.

V usage is TRBV6-1 and J usage is TRBJ2-7; 11 positions match TRBD2. The CDR3 has 15 residues. With 1 base clipped from V and 1 base from J, the junction kept 0 bases outside the gene matches. From germline, CDR1 is MNHNS and CDR2 SASEGT. Written as DNA, the CDR3 is TGTGCCAGCAGTGAAGGACTAGCGGGATCCTACGAGCAGTACTTC. Residues: CASSEGLAGSYEQYF.

The rearrangement joins TRBV15 to TRBJ2-1; D ambiguous. Germline CDR1 is LNHNV and CDR2 is YYDKDF (reference sequence). Trimming cost V 0 bases and J 13 bases, with 10 bases left between them. CDR3 length: 12 amino acids. The CDR3 nucleotides read TGTGCCACCAGCAGAGATCTAGGATCTCAGTTCTTC. Translation gives CATSRDLGSQFF.